The next 22 T cell receptor beta chains were all read from a single sample in a study of T cell responses to AZD1222 COVID-19 vaccine. Sequencing used immunoSEQ multiplex PCR; TCRdb keeps in-frame clones, though not all of them. The sample has about 100,000 clones, around 90% seen once. The sequencing here drew on peripheral blood, taken on day 0 of AZD1222 vaccination. These receptors originate from an adult in good health.

The CDR3 is CASSEGTSGRAGTDTQYF. The CDR3 DNA reads TGCGCCAGCAGCGAAGGGACTAGCGGGAGGGCCGGCACAGATACGCAGTATTTT. The chain links TRBV5-1 to TRBJ2-3, with 16 positions matching TRBD2. CDR3 length equals 18 residues. Trimming cost V 4 bases and J 1 base; bases outside gene matches: 6. Germline V gene data show CDR1 as SGHRS and CDR2 as YFSETQ.

The chain links TRBV6-4 to TRBJ2-2, with D possibly matching TRBD2 (5 bases). This CDR3 comprises 15 residues. The germline V and J ends were trimmed by 6 bases and 2 bases, with 13 bases remaining between them. Germline V lookup: CDR1 MRHNA, CDR2 SNTAGT. Written as DNA, the CDR3 is TGTGCCAGCAGCCTAGGACGGGGTAACACCGGGGAGCTGTTTTTT. It yields the protein CASSLGRGNTGELFF.

This clone was observed a handful of times. The rearrangement links TRBV6-6 to TRBJ2-3, with 8 bases that match TRBD2. Germline CDR1 is MNHNY and CDR2 is SVGAGI (reference sequence). This CDR3 has 18 residues. Unmatched junction bases numbered 16, after V lost 6 bases and J lost 2 bases. The CDR3 reads CASSRLATGDLNTDTQYF. DNA for the CDR3: TGTGCCAGCAGCCGACTAGCGACCGGGGATCTAAACACAGATACGCAGTATTTT.

This clone was detected once. The chain is built from TRBV6-5 and TRBJ1-5; D is ambiguous. The CDR3 is 13 amino acids. The V gene's germline CDR1 is MNHEY and CDR2 SVGAGI. V gave up 6 bases and J gave up 2 bases, with 8 bases separating them. The CDR3 DNA sequence: TGTGCCAGCAGAGGACGGGGCAATCAGCCCCAGCATTTT. Encoded protein: CASRGRGNQPQHF.

This clone was detected a few times. The chain couples TRBV6-5 to TRBJ2-7; TRBD1 might be the D (6 bases). V was cut by 6 bases and J by 0 bases, with 15 bases left in between. Germline V gene sequence: CDR1 MNHEY, CDR2 SVGAGI. This CDR3 has 15 amino acids. The CDR3, as DNA: TGTGCCAGCAGCACTTCCGGGACATCCTCCTACGAGCAGTACTTC. It encodes CASSTSGTSSYEQYF.

The CDR3 DNA is TGTGCCAGCAGTTTCGACGGGACAGCGAGGGGCATCTACGAGCAGTACTTC. Its protein product is CASSFDGTARGIYEQYF. The chain uses TRBV27 and TRBJ2-7; TRBD1 matches 7 bases. Germline CDR1 reads MNHEY; CDR2 reads SMNVEV (reference sequence). J lost 3 bases, V lost 3 bases, and 14 bases had no gene match. CDR3 length: 17 amino acids.

This chain uses TRBV24-1 with TRBJ2-3; D gene unclear. The CDR3 totals 13 residues. Trimming stripped 2 bases from V and 4 bases from J, with 6 bases between. Germline V gives CDR1 KGHDR, CDR2 SFDVKD. DNA of the CDR3: TGTGCCACCAGTGATTACGCGGCAGATACGCAGTATTTT. This translates into CATSDYAADTQYF.

The V call is TRBV11-3, the J call TRBJ2-2; 15 bases are a match to TRBD2. CDR3 length: 19 residues. Trimming cost V 1 base and J 1 base; bases outside gene matches: 4. Germline V gene lookup returns CDR1 SGHNT and CDR2 YENEEA. Written as DNA, the CDR3 is TGTGCCAGCAGCTTAGGTGGACTAGCGGGAGGGATGAACACCGGGGAGCTGTTTTTT. Translating it yields CASSLGGLAGGMNTGELFF.

V and J are TRBV3-1 (or the pseudogene TRBV3-2) and TRBJ2-1; tentatively, D is TRBD2 (5 bases). The germline V and J ends were trimmed by 0 bases and 0 bases, with 27 bases remaining between them. Germline V gene sequence: CDR1 LGHDT, CDR2 YNNKEL (reference sequence). CDR3 size: 22 residues. As DNA, the CDR3 is TGTGCCAGCAGCCAAGATAGTTACGGGAAGGGTTTTGACCGGGTCTCCTACAATGAGCAGTTCTTC. It yields the protein CASSQDSYGKGFDRVSYNEQFF.

This rearrangement joins TRBV20-1 to TRBJ2-7; a possible D gene is TRBD2 (6 bases). V was cut by 3 bases and J by 7 bases, with 25 bases left in between. Looked up from germline, CDR1 is DFQATT and CDR2 is SNEGSKA (reference sequence). The CDR3 extends over 16 amino acids. The CDR3 nucleotides read TGCAGTGCTAGTAATCGAGGGATAGCGCCGGAGGGAGAGCAGTACTTC. The encoded protein is CSASNRGIAPEGEQYF.

J is TRBJ2-7 and V is TRBV6-5, with 7 positions matching TRBD2. V shed 2 bases and J 5 bases; nucleotides not matched to a gene: 9. The CDR3 runs 15 residues. Germline V gene lookup returns CDR1 MNHEY and CDR2 SVGAGI. The CDR3: CASSYVAGVWDEQYF. The CDR3 region has the DNA TGTGCCAGCAGTTACGTGGCGGGAGTATGGGACGAGCAGTACTTC.

This rearrangement joins TRBV20-1 to TRBJ2-7; no reliable D call. The CDR3 contains 15 residues. Germline lookup yields CDR1 DFQATT and CDR2 SNEGSKA (reference sequence). V lost 3 bases and J lost 0, with 15 bases in between. The CDR3 DNA reads TGCAGTGCTAGTAGGACCCAAGCCGGCTCCTACGAGCAGTACTTC. This sequence encodes CSASRTQAGSYEQYF.

Turning to this clone: The same CDR3 is also encoded by other DNA sequences in this sample. The chain links TRBV5-1 to TRBJ2-5, with 9 bases identical to TRBD2. Germline CDR1 reads SGHRS; CDR2 reads YFSETQ. V shed 0 bases and J 5 bases; nucleotides not matched to a gene: 8. CDR3 size: 16 residues. The CDR3 nucleotides read TGCGCCAGCAGCTTGGAGGGGTTAGCGGGAGCGGAGACCCAGTACTTC. It translates to CASSLEGLAGAETQYF.

This chain links TRBV28 with TRBJ2-7; possible D gene TRBD2, 7 bases. CDR3 length: 14 residues. Germline CDR1 reads MDHEN; CDR2 reads SYDVKM. Between the trimmed V and J ends, which lost 7 bases and 2 bases, there was a span of 15 bases. The CDR3 nucleotides are TGTGCCAGCAATCGGGGGGCGGTGACCTACGAGCAGTACTTC. Protein sequence: CASNRGAVTYEQYF.

The J gene is TRBJ2-1, the V gene TRBV15, with 8 bases fitting TRBD2. Germline V gene sequence: CDR1 LNHNV, CDR2 YYDKDF (reference sequence). CDR3 length: 16 amino acids. V dropped 4 bases and J dropped 4; count of bases not matched to a gene: 9. CDR3 protein: CATSITGLVMYNEQFF. Here the CDR3 DNA reads TGTGCCACCAGCATTACGGGACTAGTTATGTACAATGAGCAGTTCTTC.

The gene calls are TRBV7-9 and TRBJ1-1; D gene uncertain. Trimming left V 0 bases short and J 3 bases short, with 5 bases between. Germline V lookup: CDR1 SEHNR, CDR2 FQNEAQ (reference sequence). This CDR3 region has 13 residues. CDR3 nucleotides: TGTGCCAGCAGCTTAGCCCCCCACACTGAAGCTTTCTTT. Translating it yields CASSLAPHTEAFF.

CDR3 in DNA: TGTGCCACCAGCAGAGATATGAATTGGGCCAACGTCCTGACTTTC. Translated: CATSRDMNWANVLTF. V and J are TRBV15 and TRBJ2-6; D call uncertain. V lost 0 bases to trimming and J lost 5 bases, with 8 bases between them. The CDR3 runs to 15 residues. The germline CDR1 and CDR2 sequences are LNHNV and YYDKDF (reference sequence).

The chain couples TRBV9 to TRBJ2-2, with D unclear. Between the trimmed V and J ends, which lost 3 bases and 0 bases, there was a span of 15 bases. CDR1 and CDR2 from the germline V gene are SGDLS and YYNGEE. The CDR3 runs to 17 residues. CDR3 amino acids: CASSDPSAVANTGELFF. In nucleotides, the CDR3 is TGTGCCAGCAGCGACCCTTCGGCGGTCGCGAACACCGGGGAGCTGTTTTTT.

J is TRBJ1-1 and V is TRBV12-3 or TRBV12-4; TRBD1 is a possible D gene (5 bases). Trimming shortened V by 4 bases and J by 4 bases, and 10 bases separated the two germline ends. The CDR3 length is 13 residues. Here the CDR3 DNA reads TGTGCCAGCAGTTCTGGACAACGCACTGAAGCTTTCTTT. It is translated as CASSSGQRTEAFF.

The chain has TRBV28 and TRBJ1-1; tentative D call: TRBD1 (6 bases). Deletions cut 5 bases from V and 6 bases from J, with 22 bases between. The length of the CDR3 is 16 residues. Per germline, CDR1 MDHEN and CDR2 SYDVKM. The CDR3 reads CASSPGGAGRWSEAFF. CDR3 coding DNA: TGTGCCAGCAGTCCCGGGGGCGCCGGGAGATGGTCTGAAGCTTTCTTT.

The chain's CDR3 is CASSKGLAPLYEQYF. Here the CDR3 DNA reads TGTGCCAGTAGTAAAGGGCTAGCTCCTCTCTACGAGCAGTACTTC. The chain combines TRBV19 with TRBJ2-7; D might be TRBD2 (5 bases). The germline V gene encodes CDR1 LNHDA and CDR2 SQIVND (reference sequence). Trimming pared 4 bases from V and 3 bases from J, leaving 16 bases between. The CDR3 is made up of 15 amino acids.

The chain employs TRBV29-1 and TRBJ1-2, with unresolved D. Germline-derived CDR1 and CDR2 are SQVTM and ANQGSEA. V shed 4 bases and J shed 0 bases, with 9 bases lying between them. This CDR3 has 13 amino acids. The CDR3 sequence is CSVADTANYGYTF. The CDR3 bases are TGCAGCGTTGCAGACACAGCTAACTATGGCTACACCTTC.